What follows is one T cell receptor beta chain and its context. Enrolled during active infection, Seattle patients were then followed longitudinally. This specimen comes from a study of blood T cell repertoires in COVID-19. On the study more broadly: COVID-19 samples collected from the United States, Italy and Spain covered acute and convalescent phases. T cells, B-cell-depleted T cells, or PBMCs supplied cDNA or gDNA.

Germline loops: CDR1 SGHNT, CDR2 YYREEE (reference sequence). The length of the CDR3 is 14 residues. The V end was cut by 3 bases, the J end by 6 bases, with 13 bases between. Original analysis: Reference gene primer amplification gave estimated nucleated cell counts. TCRdb keeps only in-frame clones here, not all; method: immunoSEQ multiplex PCR. Clone size and V and J calls were adopted from that table, with D and trimming inferred from the DNA. The sample records hundreds of thousands of clones, roughly 88% being singletons. The rearrangement links TRBV5-4 to TRBJ1-5, with D possibly matching TRBD1 (5 bases). Sequencing used peripheral blood. This TCR came from a woman between 50 and 59 years old with COVID-19, enrolled during active disease. The CDR3 region has the DNA TGTGCCAGCAGCTCAGGGAGGACGGGTCAGCCCCAGCATTTT. The encoded protein is CASSSGRTGQPQHF. The full variable domain, its missing parts supplied by reference TRBV5-4 and TRBJ1-5, is ETGVTQSPTHLIKTRGQQVTLRCSSQSGHNTVSWYQQALGQGPQFIFQYYREEENGRGNFPPRFSGLQFPNYSSELNVNALELDDSALYLCASSSGRTGQPQHFGDGTRLSIL.